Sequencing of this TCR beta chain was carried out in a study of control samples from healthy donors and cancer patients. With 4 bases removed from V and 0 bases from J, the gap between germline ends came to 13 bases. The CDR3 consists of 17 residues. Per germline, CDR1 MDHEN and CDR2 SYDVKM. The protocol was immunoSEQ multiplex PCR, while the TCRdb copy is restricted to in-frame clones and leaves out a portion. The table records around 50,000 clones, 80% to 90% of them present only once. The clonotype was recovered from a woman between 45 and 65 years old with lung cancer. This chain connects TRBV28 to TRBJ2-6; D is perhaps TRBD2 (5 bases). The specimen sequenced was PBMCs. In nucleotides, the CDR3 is TGTGCCAGCAGTTCCCCGGGATCATACTCTGGGGCCAACGTCCTGACTTTC. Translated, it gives CASSSPGSYSGANVLTF.